The clone carrying this T cell receptor (beta chain) has just a few counts. The source of the sample is a study of blood T cell repertoires in COVID-19. Generated by immunoSEQ multiplex PCR, the TCRdb table keeps only in-frame clones and is missing some. The sample shows some 250,000 clones, about 86% of them seen only once. Material: peripheral blood. The TCR sequence derives from a woman aged 80 or older with acute or convalescent COVID-19.

Here the CDR3 reads CASSITGITGELFF. The CDR3 nucleotides read TGTGCCAGTAGTATAACAGGGATCACCGGGGAGCTGTTTTTT. V gene TRBV19 combines with J gene TRBJ2-2; TRBD1 is a possible D gene (6 bases). From germline, CDR1 is LNHDA and CDR2 SQIVND (reference sequence). Trimming pared 2 bases from V and 4 bases from J, leaving 8 bases between. The CDR3 consists of 14 residues. Full variable domain (missing parts from reference TRBV19 and TRBJ2-2): DGGITQSPKYLFRKEGQNVTLSCEQNLNHDAMYWYRQDPGQGLRLIYYSQIVNDFQKGDIAEGYSVSREKKESFPLTVTSAQKNPTAFYLCASSITGITGELFFGEGSRLTVL.